The 17 T cell receptor beta chains below come from one sample, sequenced in a study of T cell clonotyping in hematopoietic cell transplantation. This sample's time point: recipient sample about 28 days before transplant, after cytoreduction. Clones were read by immunoSEQ multiplex PCR, and TCRdb kept only the in-frame ones, dropping some. The sample gives 49,000 or so clones, approximately 80% of which show up once; approximately 5.7% is in the top ten. The material sequenced was peripheral blood mononuclear cells, taken before stem cell transplant. All receptors derive from a man aged 60 to 69 with myelodysplastic syndrome. Some clones in this sample may be carry-over from other donors' samples.

The chain links TRBV9 to TRBJ2-3; a weak D match, TRBD1 (6 bases). The germline V gene has CDR1 SGDLS and CDR2 YYNGEE. The CDR3 totals 16 residues. V was clipped by 3 bases and J by 2 bases, with 16 bases between them. The CDR3 loop is CASSAPGTPHTDTQYF. The CDR3 coding sequence is TGTGCCAGCAGCGCCCCCGGGACACCACACACAGATACGCAGTATTTT.

J is TRBJ2-1 and V is TRBV7-8; tentative D call: TRBD1 (6 bases). V lost 4 bases and J lost 1, with 11 bases in between. The CDR3 is 15 amino acids. Germline V gene sequence: CDR1 SGHVS, CDR2 FQNEAQ. The CDR3 DNA reads as TGTGCCAGCAGCTCAATACAGGGTTCCTACAATGAGCAGTTCTTC. Amino acids: CASSSIQGSYNEQFF. Full variable domain (remainder filled in from reference TRBV7-8 and TRBJ2-1): GAGVSQSPRYKVAKRGQDVALRCDPISGHVSLFWYQQALGQGPEFLTYFQNEAQLDKSGLPSDRFFAERPEGSVSTLKIQRTQQEDSAVYLCASSSIQGSYNEQFFGPGTRLTVL.

The genes are TRBV13 and TRBJ2-3, with a possible D match to TRBD2 (5 bases). V dropped 6 bases and J dropped 2 bases, with 9 bases sitting between them. Germline V gene data show CDR1 as PRHDT and CDR2 as FYEKMQ (reference sequence). This CDR3 comprises 13 residues. The DNA of the CDR3 is TGTGCCAGCAGTAGGGAGTTCACAGATACGCAGTATTTT. Translation gives CASSREFTDTQYF.

The CDR3: CASSLGGQGYTGELFF. Written as DNA, the CDR3 is TGTGCCAGCAGCTTGGGTGGACAGGGGTACACCGGGGAGCTGTTTTTT. This chain connects TRBV5-6 to TRBJ2-2, with TRBD1 matching 9 bases. Losses at the gene ends were 0 bases for V and 3 bases for J; bases not matched to a gene: 3. The CDR3 covers 16 residues. Looked up from germline, CDR1 is SGHDT and CDR2 is YYEEEE.

The chain recombines TRBV9 with TRBJ1-2; 10 bases are a match to TRBD1. This CDR3 region has 14 residues. The junction had 2 bases not matched to a gene; V was cut back by 4 bases and J by 2 bases. Germline-derived CDR1 and CDR2 are SGDLS and YYNGEE. The CDR3 here is CASSPGQGNYGYTF. DNA for the CDR3: TGTGCCAGCAGCCCGGGACAGGGGAACTATGGCTACACCTTC.

The rearrangement uses TRBV10-3 and TRBJ1-2; TRBD1 agrees at 8 bases. In germline, CDR1 is ENHRY, CDR2 SYGVKD. The CDR3 is 13 residues long. V trimming: 7 bases; J trimming: 3 bases; junction bases outside the gene matches: 4. For the CDR3, the DNA is TGTGCCATCACACCGACAGGGGACTATGGCTACACCTTC. Translated: CAITPTGDYGYTF.

The chain uses TRBV19 and TRBJ2-3; 11 bases map to TRBD2. The V gene's germline CDR1 is LNHDA and CDR2 SQIVND (reference sequence). V shed 7 bases and J 2 bases; nucleotides not matched to a gene: 2. The length of the CDR3 is 14 residues. For the CDR3, the DNA is TGTGCCAGTAATAGCGGGGGGGCCACAGATACGCAGTATTTT. It translates to CASNSGGATDTQYF. The whole variable domain, remainder taken from reference TRBV19 and TRBJ2-3, is DGGITQSPKYLFRKEGQNVTLSCEQNLNHDAMYWYRQDPGQGLRLIYYSQIVNDFQKGDIAEGYSVSREKKESFPLTVTSAQKNPTAFYLCASNSGGATDTQYFGPGTRLTVL.

The chain carries TRBV29-1 and TRBJ1-2; maybe TRBD1 (6 bases). The CDR3 is 12 amino acids. Trimming shortened V by 4 bases and J by 2 bases, and 8 bases separated the two germline ends. Looked up from germline, CDR1 is SQVTM and CDR2 is ANQGSEA. The CDR3 coding sequence is TGCAGCGTTGTAGGACAGAACTATGGCTACACCTTC. Amino acid sequence: CSVVGQNYGYTF. Filled out from reference TRBV29-1 and TRBJ1-2, the complete variable domain reads SAVISQKPSRDICQRGTSLTIQCQVDSQVTMMFWYRQQPGQSLTLIATANQGSEATYESGFVIDKFPISRPNLTFSTLTVSNMSPEDSSIYLCSVVGQNYGYTFGSGTRLTVV.

Note on this clone: At one end, the junction sequence differs from germline, possibly due to a read error. The chain combines TRBV7-6 with TRBJ2-2; maybe TRBD2 (5 bases). The CDR3 has 17 amino acids. The V gene's germline CDR1 is SGHVS and CDR2 FNYEAQ. The CDR3 nucleotides read TGTGCCAGCAGCCTAGCTGGGCGGCCCGCCAGGTCCGGGGAGCTGTTTTTT. Protein product: CASSLAGRPARSGELFF.

The chain links TRBV4-1 to TRBJ2-3; 11 bases align to TRBD2. Germline-derived CDR1 and CDR2 are MGHRA and YSYEKL. CDR3 length: 18 amino acids. The V and J ends lost 0 bases and 4 bases, in that order; junction bases with no gene match: 9. In DNA, the CDR3 is TGCGCCAGCAGCCAAGATCGAGTAGCGGGGGGGCCGGCAGATACGCAGTATTTT. This encodes CASSQDRVAGGPADTQYF.

The chain carries TRBV7-6 and TRBJ2-5; 10 bases agree with TRBD2. The V gene end was trimmed by 5 bases and the J gene end by 2 bases; junction bases not matched to a gene: 17. The length of the CDR3 is 19 residues. CDR1 and CDR2 (germline): SGHVS, FNYEAQ. The CDR3 loop is CASSQGRLAGALSQETQYF. The CDR3 nucleotides read TGTGCCAGCAGCCAGGGGCGGCTAGCGGGGGCTCTGTCTCAAGAGACCCAGTACTTC.

This clone was seen once. The chain recombines TRBV10-3 with TRBJ1-1; no reliable D call. V gave up 7 bases and J gave up 1 base, with 10 bases separating them. The CDR3 runs 13 residues. Germline V CDR1 and CDR2: ENHRY, SYGVKD. As DNA, the CDR3 is TGTGCCATCAAAGGAGCGTCGAACACTGAAGCTTTCTTT. It specifies CAIKGASNTEAFF.

CDR3 nucleotide sequence: TGCAGCGTTGGCGCTAGCGATGGCTACACCTTC. It codes for CSVGASDGYTF. The J gene is TRBJ1-2, the V gene TRBV29-1; D is unresolved. The CDR3 contains 11 residues. With 4 bases removed from V and 6 bases from J, the gap between germline ends came to 9 bases. The germline V gene has CDR1 SQVTM and CDR2 ANQGSEA. Complete variable domain (other parts from reference TRBV29-1 and TRBJ1-2): SAVISQKPSRDICQRGTSLTIQCQVDSQVTMMFWYRQQPGQSLTLIATANQGSEATYESGFVIDKFPISRPNLTFSTLTVSNMSPEDSSIYLCSVGASDGYTFGSGTRLTVV.

This chain connects TRBV6-5 to TRBJ1-1; D may be TRBD1 (5 bases). Looked up from germline, CDR1 is MNHEY and CDR2 is SVGAGI. V lost 2 bases, J lost 2 bases, and 12 bases lay in between. The CDR3 spans 15 residues. CDR3 DNA sequence: TGTGCCAGCAGTTACGGGGTGGGGGTTAACACTGAAGCTTTCTTT. Its translation is CASSYGVGVNTEAFF.

The gene calls are TRBV7-9 and TRBJ2-3, with D hard to call. The V end lost 4 bases, the J end lost 3 bases, and 8 bases lay between the germline ends. CDR1 is SEHNR, CDR2 FQNEAQ, per germline (reference sequence). The CDR3 is 13 residues long. CDR3 sequence reads: CASSSGSTDTQYF. The CDR3 DNA follows: TGTGCCAGCAGCTCCGGGTCTACAGATACGCAGTATTTT.

The V call is TRBV29-1, the J call TRBJ2-5; no clear D gene. Germline CDR1 is SQVTM and CDR2 is ANQGSEA. The V gene lost 5 bases and the J gene lost 2 bases, with 6 bases spanning the gap. This CDR3 spans 11 amino acids. CDR3 region: CSVFHQETQYF. CDR3 sequence (DNA): TGCAGCGTTTTCCATCAAGAGACCCAGTACTTC. The whole variable domain, remainder taken from reference TRBV29-1 and TRBJ2-5, is SAVISQKPSRDICQRGTSLTIQCQVDSQVTMMFWYRQQPGQSLTLIATANQGSEATYESGFVIDKFPISRPNLTFSTLTVSNMSPEDSSIYLCSVFHQETQYFGPGTRLLVL.

The chain combines TRBV6-5 with TRBJ2-3, with a tentative D call TRBD2 (5 bases). The V end lost 7 bases, the J end lost 2 bases, and 10 bases lay between the germline ends. The CDR3 is 13 amino acids. Germline assignment: CDR1 MNHEY and CDR2 SVGAGI. CDR3: CASMASITDTQYF. The CDR3 DNA follows: TGTGCCAGCATGGCTAGCATCACAGATACGCAGTATTTT.